These T cell receptor beta chains were read from a single sample in a study of T cell repertoires in cytomegalovirus infection. Each CDR3 protein gets one entry after TCRdb re-called the reads with MiXCR. The data show 250,000 or so distinct CDR3 sequences, with about 17% seen just once and about half held by the top ten. Sequences were obtained from CD8+ T cells from PBMCs. These receptors were obtained from a human donor in good health (CMV status not recorded). Some clones in this sample may be carry-over from other donors' samples. Each CDR3 is given with its conserved first and last residue. Each record gives: CDR3 protein, CDR3 DNA, D gene, clone size, J gene, V gene. D genes are given only for firm matches. For some rows the clone size is stated as once, few or many, or as a class when expanded; others skip it.

CDR3 protein: CATPQGPMTGVGANVLTF
CDR3 DNA: TGTGCCACCCCCCAAGGGCCGATGACAGGGGTCGGGGCCAACGTCCTGACTTTC
D gene: TRBD1
clone size: many
J gene: TRBJ2-6
V gene: TRBV7-8

CDR3 protein: CASSQIGGVREKLFF
CDR3 DNA: TGTGCCAGCAGCCAAATTGGGGGGGTAAGGGAAAAACTGTTTTTT
D gene: .
clone size: many
J gene: TRBJ1-4
V gene: TRBV7-9

CDR3 protein: CASSGSGGLGANVLTF
CDR3 DNA: TGTGCCAGCAGCGGAAGTGGGGGGCTCGGGGCCAACGTCCTGACTTTC
D gene: .
clone size: .
J gene: TRBJ2-6
V gene: TRBV7-9

CDR3 protein: CASSLAAGGLQETQYF
CDR3 DNA: TGTGCCAGCAGCTTAGCGGCGGGGGGACTTCAAGAGACCCAGTACTTC
D gene: TRBD2
clone size: many
J gene: TRBJ2-5
V gene: TRBV7-2

CDR3 protein: CASSLAVAGSNTGELFF
CDR3 DNA: TGTGCCAGCAGCTTAGCGGTTGCGGGCTCGAACACCGGGGAGCTGTTTTTT
D gene: .
clone size: many
J gene: TRBJ2-2
V gene: TRBV7-6

CDR3 protein: CASSRTGEMTEAFF
CDR3 DNA: TGTGCCAGCAGCCGTACAGGGGAAATGACTGAAGCTTTCTTT
D gene: TRBD1
clone size: few
J gene: TRBJ1-1
V gene: TRBV5-4

CDR3 protein: CATEAVNEQYF
CDR3 DNA: TGTGCCACCGAGGCGGTCAACGAGCAGTACTTC
D gene: .
clone size: few
J gene: TRBJ2-7
V gene: TRBV7-6

CDR3 protein: CASSRGGGDYNEQFF
CDR3 DNA: TGTGCCAGCAGTAGAGGGGGTGGTGACTACAATGAGCAGTTCTTC
D gene: .
clone size: .
J gene: TRBJ2-1
V gene: TRBV28

CDR3 protein: CASSPSGGAGDEQFF
CDR3 DNA: TGTGCCAGCAGTCCGAGCGGGGGGGCCGGTGATGAGCAGTTCTTC
D gene: TRBD2
clone size: few
J gene: TRBJ2-1
V gene: TRBV2

CDR3 protein: CASSPRQTDQPQHF
CDR3 DNA: TGTGCCAGCAGCCCGAGACAGACAGATCAGCCCCAGCATTTT
D gene: .
clone size: .
J gene: TRBJ1-5
V gene: TRBV7-6

CDR3 protein: CASSSGVEGTEAFF
CDR3 DNA: TGTGCCAGCAGCTCCGGAGTTGAGGGAACTGAAGCTTTCTTT
D gene: .
clone size: many
J gene: TRBJ1-1
V gene: TRBV7-6

CDR3 protein: CASSLGQQIIYEQYF
CDR3 DNA: TGTGCCAGCAGTTTGGGACAGCAAATAATCTACGAGCAGTACTTC
D gene: TRBD1
clone size: many
J gene: TRBJ2-7
V gene: TRBV27

CDR3 protein: CASLTPYGTSGYNEQFF
CDR3 DNA: TGTGCCAGCTTGACGCCTTACGGGACTAGCGGATACAATGAGCAGTTCTTC
D gene: TRBD2
clone size: .
J gene: TRBJ2-1
V gene: TRBV6-2/TRBV6-3

CDR3 protein: CATSDWRGGRQETQYF
CDR3 DNA: TGTGCCACCAGTGATTGGAGAGGGGGGCGGCAAGAGACCCAGTACTTC
D gene: .
clone size: .
J gene: TRBJ2-5
V gene: TRBV24-1

CDR3 protein: CSVEERGGNDEQFF
CDR3 DNA: TGCAGCGTTGAGGAGCGGGGGGGGAATGATGAGCAGTTCTTC
D gene: TRBD2
clone size: .
J gene: TRBJ2-1
V gene: TRBV29-1

CDR3 protein: CASSLNPRALEAFF
CDR3 DNA: TGTGCCAGCAGCTTAAATCCCAGGGCCCTTGAAGCTTTCTTT
D gene: .
clone size: many
J gene: TRBJ1-1
V gene: TRBV7-2

CDR3 protein: CSVEDPGSGLRYEQFF
CDR3 DNA: TGCAGCGTTGAAGACCCGGGGTCAGGGCTTCGGTATGAGCAGTTCTTC
D gene: .
clone size: .
J gene: TRBJ2-1
V gene: TRBV29-1

CDR3 protein: CASSLRATGEQYF
CDR3 DNA: TGTGCCAGCAGCCTCAGGGCTACGGGCGAGCAGTACTTC
D gene: .
clone size: few
J gene: TRBJ2-7
V gene: TRBV12-3/TRBV12-4

CDR3 protein: CASRALWTDRAYEQYF
CDR3 DNA: TGTGCCAGCAGGGCCCTTTGGACGGACCGGGCCTACGAGCAGTACTTC
D gene: .
clone size: .
J gene: TRBJ2-7
V gene: TRBV6-2/TRBV6-3

CDR3 protein: CASSNPGQYNEKLFF
CDR3 DNA: TGTGCCAGCAGTAATCCGGGACAGTATAATGAAAAACTGTTTTTT
D gene: TRBD1
clone size: few
J gene: TRBJ1-4
V gene: TRBV25-1

CDR3 protein: CASSFGGYYEQYF
CDR3 DNA: TGTGCCAGCAGCTTCGGGGGATACTACGAGCAGTACTTC
D gene: .
clone size: .
J gene: TRBJ2-7
V gene: TRBV6-2/TRBV6-3

CDR3 protein: CASSYAQGASYNEQFF
CDR3 DNA: TGTGCCAGCAGCTACGCCCAGGGCGCATCCTACAATGAGCAGTTCTTC
D gene: .
clone size: .
J gene: TRBJ2-1
V gene: TRBV13

CDR3 protein: CASSSRAEVNTEAFF
CDR3 DNA: TGTGCCAGCAGCTCCAGGGCGGAGGTGAACACTGAAGCTTTCTTT
D gene: .
clone size: many
J gene: TRBJ1-1
V gene: TRBV7-9

CDR3 protein: CATSRDPRYNRAKFREQFF
CDR3 DNA: TGTGCCACCAGCAGAGATCCCAGGTACAACAGGGCGAAATTTCGTGAGCAGTTCTTC
D gene: .
clone size: .
J gene: TRBJ2-1
V gene: TRBV15

CDR3 protein: CASSELAANTGELFF
CDR3 DNA: TGTGCCAGCAGTGAGCTAGCGGCCAACACCGGGGAGCTGTTTTTT
D gene: TRBD2
clone size: few
J gene: TRBJ2-2
V gene: TRBV2

CDR3 protein: CSASDWGPEGNTEAFF
CDR3 DNA: TGCAGTGCTAGCGACTGGGGGCCAGAAGGAAACACTGAAGCTTTCTTT
D gene: .
clone size: .
J gene: TRBJ1-1
V gene: TRBV20-1

CDR3 protein: CASLLAGGPNEQFF
CDR3 DNA: TGTGCCAGCTTACTAGCGGGGGGGCCCAATGAGCAGTTCTTC
D gene: TRBD2
clone size: .
J gene: TRBJ2-1
V gene: TRBV12-3/TRBV12-4

CDR3 protein: CASSDDSDQPQHF
CDR3 DNA: TGTGCCAGCAGTGACGACTCCGATCAGCCCCAGCATTTT
D gene: .
clone size: few
J gene: TRBJ1-5
V gene: TRBV6-2/TRBV6-3

CDR3 protein: CASSYATSTGGYEQYF
CDR3 DNA: TGTGCCAGCAGTTACGCCACCTCAACAGGAGGGTACGAGCAGTACTTC
D gene: .
clone size: .
J gene: TRBJ2-7
V gene: TRBV6-2/TRBV6-3

CDR3 protein: CASHMARGRFTEAFF
CDR3 DNA: TGTGCCAGCCACATGGCGCGGGGGCGCTTCACTGAAGCTTTCTTT
D gene: .
clone size: many
J gene: TRBJ1-1
V gene: TRBV6-1

CDR3 protein: CASSFFVGTESYNEQFF
CDR3 DNA: TGTGCCAGCAGCTTTTTTGTTGGGACAGAATCTTACAATGAGCAGTTCTTC
D gene: TRBD1
clone size: many
J gene: TRBJ2-1
V gene: TRBV7-2

CDR3 protein: CASSLQTGRKDF
CDR3 DNA: TGTGCCAGCAGTTTACAGACAGGCCGCAAGGATTTT
D gene: .
clone size: .
J gene: TRBJ2-3
V gene: TRBV12-3/TRBV12-4

CDR3 protein: CASSYPDRAGTGELFF
CDR3 DNA: TGTGCCAGCAGCTATCCCGACAGGGCCGGGACCGGGGAGCTGTTTTTT
D gene: TRBD1
clone size: few
J gene: TRBJ2-2
V gene: TRBV5-4

CDR3 protein: CASSYSRQLGPGELFF
CDR3 DNA: TGTGCCAGCAGTTACTCGAGGCAACTAGGGCCCGGGGAGCTGTTTTTT
D gene: .
clone size: few
J gene: TRBJ2-2
V gene: TRBV6-6

CDR3 protein: CASSLRGRGTNYGYTF
CDR3 DNA: TGTGCCAGCAGTTTACGCGGCAGGGGAACTAACTATGGCTACACCTTC
D gene: .
clone size: .
J gene: TRBJ1-2
V gene: TRBV12-3/TRBV12-4

CDR3 protein: CASSFEKGGAYSTDTQYF
CDR3 DNA: TGTGCCAGCAGTTTCGAGAAGGGAGGGGCTTATTCCACAGATACGCAGTATTTT
D gene: TRBD2
clone size: .
J gene: TRBJ2-3
V gene: TRBV12-3/TRBV12-4

CDR3 protein: CASSLAPTGSVEQYF
CDR3 DNA: TGTGCCAGCAGTTTAGCCCCGACAGGGTCGGTCGAGCAGTACTTC
D gene: TRBD1
clone size: .
J gene: TRBJ2-7
V gene: TRBV27

CDR3 protein: CSASGPGLRETQYF
CDR3 DNA: TGCAGTGCTAGCGGACCAGGCCTCAGGGAGACCCAGTACTTC
D gene: .
clone size: .
J gene: TRBJ2-5
V gene: TRBV20-1

CDR3 protein: CASSFGDRGHPNYGYTF
CDR3 DNA: TGCGCCAGCAGCTTCGGGGACAGGGGCCACCCTAACTATGGCTACACCTTC
D gene: TRBD1
clone size: .
J gene: TRBJ1-2
V gene: TRBV5-1

CDR3 protein: CASSLSGGGGNQPQHF
CDR3 DNA: TGTGCCAGCAGTTTATCAGGGGGCGGCGGCAATCAGCCCCAGCATTTT
D gene: TRBD1
clone size: .
J gene: TRBJ1-5
V gene: TRBV27

CDR3 protein: CSARGRADYEQYF
CDR3 DNA: TGCAGTGCTAGGGGGAGGGCCGACTACGAGCAGTACTTC
D gene: TRBD2
clone size: many
J gene: TRBJ2-7
V gene: TRBV20-1

CDR3 protein: CSVSGQGFRTDTQYF
CDR3 DNA: TGCAGCGTTTCGGGACAGGGTTTTCGTACAGATACGCAGTATTTT
D gene: TRBD1
clone size: many
J gene: TRBJ2-3
V gene: TRBV29-1

CDR3 protein: CASRGNTEAFF
CDR3 DNA: TGTGCCAGCCGGGGGAACACTGAAGCTTTCTTT
D gene: .
clone size: .
J gene: TRBJ1-1
V gene: TRBV7-9

CDR3 protein: CASQRTSGESTDTQYF
CDR3 DNA: TGTGCCAGCCAACGGACTAGCGGGGAGAGCACAGATACGCAGTATTTT
D gene: TRBD2
clone size: .
J gene: TRBJ2-3
V gene: TRBV7-9

CDR3 protein: CSVAREIGNTIYF
CDR3 DNA: TGCAGCGTTGCCCGGGAGATTGGAAACACCATATATTTT
D gene: .
clone size: .
J gene: TRBJ1-3
V gene: TRBV29-1

CDR3 protein: CASSEAGLASWQETQYF
CDR3 DNA: TGTGCCAGCAGTGAAGCTGGGCTAGCATCTTGGCAAGAGACCCAGTACTTC
D gene: .
clone size: few
J gene: TRBJ2-5
V gene: TRBV6-1